The source of this TCR beta chain is a study of OX40 agonist ivuxolimab in advanced cancers. Study overall: Earlier treatment with anti-PD-1, anti-PD-L1 or anti-CTLA-4 was permitted, and 30% to 40% had received some.

Any history of autoimmune disease or systemic immunosuppression disqualified patients. CDR3 length: 14 residues. Trimming pared 0 bases from V and 0 bases from J, leaving 6 bases between. Germline V gene sequence: CDR1 SGHAT, CDR2 FQNNGV. The data were produced by immunoSEQ multiplex PCR, yet TCRdb's version contains in-frame clones alone and is incomplete. Among approximately 60,000 clones listed, approximately 85% were seen once. The TCR comes from an adult with an advanced solid tumor such as melanoma, head and neck, liver or kidney cancer. This specimen was CD4+ or CD8+ T cells sorted from blood, taken in a trial of the OX40 agonist ivuxolimab. The genes are TRBV11-2 and TRBJ2-7, with D tentatively TRBD1 (5 bases). The CDR3 DNA sequence: TGTGCCAGCAGCTTAGACAGGGTCTCCTACGAGCAGTACTTC. This codes for CASSLDRVSYEQYF.